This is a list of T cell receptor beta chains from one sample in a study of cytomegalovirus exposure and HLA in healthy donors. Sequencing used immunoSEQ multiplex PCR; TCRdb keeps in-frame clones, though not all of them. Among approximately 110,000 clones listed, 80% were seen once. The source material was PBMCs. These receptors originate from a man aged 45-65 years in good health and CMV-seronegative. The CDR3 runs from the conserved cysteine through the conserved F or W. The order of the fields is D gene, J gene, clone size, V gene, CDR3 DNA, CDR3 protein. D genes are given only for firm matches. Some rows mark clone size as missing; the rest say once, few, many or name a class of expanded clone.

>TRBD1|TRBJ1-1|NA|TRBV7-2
TGTGCCAGCAGCTTTCAGACAGGGGTGAACACTGAAGCTTTCTTT
CASSFQTGVNTEAFF
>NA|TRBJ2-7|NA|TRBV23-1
TGCGCCAGCGGCTACCCAGGGGGGAGGTACGAGCAGTACTTC
CASGYPGGRYEQYF
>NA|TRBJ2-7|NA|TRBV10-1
TGCGCCTGCCACAGGGTTCGGCACGAGCAGTACTTC
CACHRVRHEQYF
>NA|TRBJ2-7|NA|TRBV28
TGTGCCAGCAGTTCTGAGGCGCCCCCCTACGAGCAGTACTTC
CASSSEAPPYEQYF
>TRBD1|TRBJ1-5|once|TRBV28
TGTGCCAGCAGTTTATTATTTGGGACAGGGACACAGCCCCAGCATTTT
CASSLLFGTGTQPQHF
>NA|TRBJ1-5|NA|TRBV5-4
TGTGCCAGCAGCCTCGGCGGAGCCTCCAATCAGCCCCAGCATTTT
CASSLGGASNQPQHF
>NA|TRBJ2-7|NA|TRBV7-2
TGTGCCAGCAGCTTAGGGGCGACTCGGGAGAGACTGGAGGAGCAGTACTTC
CASSLGATRERLEEQYF
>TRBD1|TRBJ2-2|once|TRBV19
TGTGCCAGTAGTTCCTTCGGGACAGGGAGCACCGGGGAGCTGTTTTTT
CASSSFGTGSTGELFF
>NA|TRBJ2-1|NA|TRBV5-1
TGCGCCAGCAGCTGGCGGAGACAGAACCTCGACAATGAGCAGTTCTTC
CASSWRRQNLDNEQFF
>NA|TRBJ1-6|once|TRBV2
TGTGCCAGCAGTACCAAGGGGTTTTCACCCCTCCACTTT
CASSTKGFSPLHF
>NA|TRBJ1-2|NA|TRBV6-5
TGTGCCAGCAGTTACTCGCCTAATTATGGCTACACCTTC
CASSYSPNYGYTF
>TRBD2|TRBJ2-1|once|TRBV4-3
TGCGCCAGCAGCCAAGAGGGAGCGGGAGCCTACAATGAGCAGTTCTTC
CASSQEGAGAYNEQFF
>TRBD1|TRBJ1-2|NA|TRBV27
TGTGCCAGCAGTTTATCCGGACAGGGAAATGGCTACACCTTC
CASSLSGQGNGYTF
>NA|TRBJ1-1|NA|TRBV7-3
TGTGCCAGCAGCCCGACAGGTGGGAACACTGAAGCTTTCTTT
CASSPTGGNTEAFF
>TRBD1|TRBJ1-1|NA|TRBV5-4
TGTGCCAGCAGCGAGGGACAGGGGAACACTGAAGCTTTCTTT
CASSEGQGNTEAFF
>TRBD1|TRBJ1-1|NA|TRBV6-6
TGTGCCAGCAGCCCCGGACAGGGAATGAACACTGAAGCTTTCTTT
CASSPGQGMNTEAFF
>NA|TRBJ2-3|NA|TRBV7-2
TGTGCCAGCAGCCAACAACCTAGCACAGATACGCAGTATTTT
CASSQQPSTDTQYF
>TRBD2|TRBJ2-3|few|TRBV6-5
TGTGCCAGCAGTTCGCTCAGCGGGAAAGACGCGCAGTATTTT
CASSSLSGKDAQYF
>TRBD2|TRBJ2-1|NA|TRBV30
TGTGCCTGGAATGGCGGGGGGGCGGCCTACAATGAGCAGTTCTTC
CAWNGGGAAYNEQFF
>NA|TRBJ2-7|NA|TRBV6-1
TGTGCCAGCAAGGGGGGGGGATCCTACGAGCAGTACTTC
CASKGGGSYEQYF
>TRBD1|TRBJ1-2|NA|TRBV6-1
TGTGCCAGCAGAGAGACAGGGTTGAATGGCTACACCTTC
CASRETGLNGYTF
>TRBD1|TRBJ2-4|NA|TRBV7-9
TGTGCCAGCAGCTCTCGGACAGGGCGCCACATTCAGTACTTC
CASSSRTGRHIQYF
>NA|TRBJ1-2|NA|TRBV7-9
TGTGCCAGCAGCTTTGGGCCGCTCTACCCCTTC
CASSFGPLYPF
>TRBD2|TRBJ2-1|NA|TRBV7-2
TGTGCCAGCACTTATCGCGGGGGAAGCTCCTACAATGAGCAGTTCTTC
CASTYRGGSSYNEQFF
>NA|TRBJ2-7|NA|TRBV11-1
TGTGCCAGCAGCGCCCGACTAGGGGCCTACGAGCAGTACTTC
CASSARLGAYEQYF
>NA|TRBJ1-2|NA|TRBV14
TGTGCCAGCAGCCCGATGTTACTCGACTATGGCTACACCTTC
CASSPMLLDYGYTF
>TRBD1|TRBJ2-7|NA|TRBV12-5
TGTGCTAGTGGTTTGGCCATCGGGACAGCATTCCCCTACGAGCAGTACTTC
CASGLAIGTAFPYEQYF
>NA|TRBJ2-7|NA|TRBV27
TGTGCCAGCAGTACTTTATCGGGGTACGAGCAGTACTTC
CASSTLSGYEQYF
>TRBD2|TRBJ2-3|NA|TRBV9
TGTGCCAGCAGCGTAGTTTTAGCGGGGGGGCACGATTCCCAGTATTTT
CASSVVLAGGHDSQYF
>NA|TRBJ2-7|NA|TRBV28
TGTGCCAGCAGTTTAGAAGCCAACGACGAGCAGTACTTC
CASSLEANDEQYF
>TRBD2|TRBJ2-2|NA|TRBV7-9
TGTGCCAGCAGCTTAGCGCTCCAGGGAGGGACCGGGGAGCTGTTTTTT
CASSLALQGGTGELFF
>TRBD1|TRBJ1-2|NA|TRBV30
TGTGCCTGGACCGGGACAGGGGGCGGAAACTATGGCTACACCTTC
CAWTGTGGGNYGYTF
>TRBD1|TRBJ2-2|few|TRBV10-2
TGCGCCAGCAGAGCGGGACAGGGGGCTGCCGGGGAGCTGTTTTTT
CASRAGQGAAGELFF
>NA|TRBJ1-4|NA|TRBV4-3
TGCGCCAGCAGCCAAGCCACAGGGTTTGACACTAATGAAAAACTGTTTTTT
CASSQATGFDTNEKLFF
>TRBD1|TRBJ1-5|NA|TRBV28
TGTGCCAGCAGTACAGGGGATTTTAGCAATCAGCCCCAGCATTTT
CASSTGDFSNQPQHF
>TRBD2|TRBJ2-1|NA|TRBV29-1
TGCAGCGTTGAATTTCACAGACCCGGGACTAGCGGGAGCTACAATGAGCAGTTCTTC
CSVEFHRPGTSGSYNEQFF
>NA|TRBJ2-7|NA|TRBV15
TGTGCCACCAGCAGAGATCGTTGGCAGGGCTACGAGCAGTACTTC
CATSRDRWQGYEQYF
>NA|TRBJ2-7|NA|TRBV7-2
TGTGCCAGCAGCCCCCCCAAGGGTGGACTCTACGAGCAGTACTTC
CASSPPKGGLYEQYF
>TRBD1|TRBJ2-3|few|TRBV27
TGTGCCAGCAGTGGTCAGGGGGCTTTAGATACGCAGTATTTT
CASSGQGALDTQYF
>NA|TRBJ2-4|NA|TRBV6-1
TGTGCCAGCAGTGAAAGGAGGGACGGAGGAAACATTCAGTACTTC
CASSERRDGGNIQYF